The clone carrying this TCR beta chain was picked up one time. This CDR3 comprises 17 residues. V lost 1 base, J lost 0 bases, and 12 bases lay in between. Per germline, CDR1 LGHNA and CDR2 YSLEER. The sample originates from a study of Ad26.COV2.S vaccination and SARS-CoV-2 variants. Produced via immunoSEQ multiplex PCR; TCRdb's table is partial and in-frame only. The sample shows roughly 500,000 clones, around nine tenths of them seen only once. Treatment of the sample: 15 to 20 received Ad26.COV2.S at low or high dose, single or two shots; 5 received placebo; per-sample allocation not given. Day 63 after the first vaccine or placebo injection was the time point for sampling.

Sequencing used peripheral blood, obtained in a trial of Ad26.COV2.S vaccine versus placebo. The chain carries TRBV4-3 and TRBJ2-2; D may match TRBD1 or TRBD2 (5 bases each). The TCR was taken from a person aged 18 to 65 who received the Ad26.COV2.S COVID-19 vaccine or a placebo. CDR3 bases: TGCGCCAGCAGCCAAGCCGGACTCAGGGCGAACACCGGGGAGCTGTTTTTT. Translated: CASSQAGLRANTGELFF.